This TCR beta chain is drawn from a study of blood T cells in healthy people across ages. Germline values: CDR1 SNHLY, CDR2 FYNNEI. Trimming took 7 bases from V and 10 from J; bases not matched to a gene: 10. This CDR3 region has 14 residues. Using a J-beta primer mix together with a sample-barcoded 5' primer, a second PCR was run for roughly 6 to 12 cycles. From the 5' RACE reads, TCRdb called clonotypes with MiXCR, one entry per CDR3 protein. The data show some 1.8 million distinct CDR3 sequences, about two fifths seen once. This clonotype occurred a few times. This receptor was identified in a human donor in good health. The sample consisted of blood. The rearrangement uses TRBV2 and TRBJ2-1; 10 nucleotides line up with TRBD2. The CDR3 coding sequence is TGTGCCAGCAAGGTGTTAGCGGGGGGTCGGGAGCAGTTCTTC. Its protein product is CASKVLAGGREQFF.